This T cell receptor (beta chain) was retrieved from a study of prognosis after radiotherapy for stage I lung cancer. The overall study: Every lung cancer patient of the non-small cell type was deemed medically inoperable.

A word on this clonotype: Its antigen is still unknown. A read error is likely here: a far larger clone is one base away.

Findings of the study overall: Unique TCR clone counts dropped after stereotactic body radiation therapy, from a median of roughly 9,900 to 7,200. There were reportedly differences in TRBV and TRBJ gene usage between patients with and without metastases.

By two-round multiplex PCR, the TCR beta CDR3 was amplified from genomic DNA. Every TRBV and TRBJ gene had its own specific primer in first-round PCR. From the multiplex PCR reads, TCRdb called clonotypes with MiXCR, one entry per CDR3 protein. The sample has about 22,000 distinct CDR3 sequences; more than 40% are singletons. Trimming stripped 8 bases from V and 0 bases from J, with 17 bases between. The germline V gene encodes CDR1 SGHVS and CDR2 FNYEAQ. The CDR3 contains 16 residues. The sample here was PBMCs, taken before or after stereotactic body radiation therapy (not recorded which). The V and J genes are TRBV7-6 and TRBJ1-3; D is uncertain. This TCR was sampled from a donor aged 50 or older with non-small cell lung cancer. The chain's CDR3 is CASGEMGLFSGNTIYF. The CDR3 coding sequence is TGTGCCAGCGGGGAGATGGGCCTCTTCTCTGGAAACACCATATATTTT.